This note documents a single T cell receptor (beta chain) sequence. Its antigen is unidentified. This entry comes from a study of T cell responses to AZD1222 COVID-19 vaccine. Study results and caveats: Repertoires were obtained only post-peak T cell response.

This CDR3 spans 14 amino acids. With 3 bases clipped from V and 7 bases from J, the junction kept 5 bases outside the gene matches. Germline V gene sequence: CDR1 SGDLS, CDR2 YYNGEE. The method was immunoSEQ multiplex PCR; TCRdb's version includes in-frame clones alone and lacks a portion of them. The sample lists 150,000 or so clones; about 90% were seen once. Sequencing used peripheral blood, obtained 28 days after the second AZD1222 dose. This clonotype was sampled from an adult who received the AZD1222 COVID-19 vaccine. The V gene is TRBV9, the J gene TRBJ1-2; TRBD1 agrees at 11 bases. CDR3 loop: CASSAGTGGFGYTF. In DNA, the CDR3 is TGTGCCAGCAGCGCCGGGACAGGGGGATTTGGCTACACCTTC.